Listed here are 20 T cell receptor beta chains from one sample, sequenced in a study of blood T cell repertoires in COVID-19. The protocol was immunoSEQ multiplex PCR, while the TCRdb copy is restricted to in-frame clones and leaves out a portion. The sample contains about 110,000 clones, 70% to 90% of which appear only once. The sample was peripheral blood. These receptors were taken from a woman in her 50s with acute or convalescent COVID-19.

The chain is built from TRBV5-8 and TRBJ2-3; D not certain. V dropped 5 bases and J dropped 5 bases, with 12 bases sitting between them. The CDR3 sequence is 13 residues long. In germline, CDR1 is SGHTS, CDR2 YDEGEE. CDR3 loop: CASRAVLGDTQYF. CDR3 nucleotides: TGTGCCAGCAGAGCCGTCCTAGGAGATACGCAGTATTTT. The full variable domain, with the rest looked up from reference TRBV5-8 and TRBJ2-3, is EAGVTQSPTHLIKTRGQQATLRCSPISGHTSVYWYQQALGLGLQFLLWYDEGEERNRGNFPPRFSGRQFPNYSSELNVNALELEDSALYLCASRAVLGDTQYFGPGTRLTVL.

This chain uses TRBV11-2 with TRBJ2-1; weak D call: TRBD2 (6 bases). The ends were cut back, 5 bases at V and 5 bases at J, with 22 bases in the middle. This CDR3 has 17 residues. Germline lookup yields CDR1 SGHAT and CDR2 FQNNGV. CDR3 sequence: CASSHPGRKRANNEQFF. The CDR3 nucleotides read TGTGCCAGCAGCCACCCTGGACGAAAGCGGGCTAACAATGAGCAGTTCTTC.

This clone was recorded a few times. The chain combines TRBV5-4 with TRBJ2-1; no definite D call. CDR1 SGHNT and CDR2 YYREEE come from the germline V gene (reference sequence). Deletions cut 1 base from V and 8 bases from J, with 7 bases between. The CDR3 extends over 12 amino acids. CDR3 protein: CASSLSQYEQFF. CDR3 DNA sequence: TGTGCCAGCAGCTTGTCACAATATGAGCAGTTCTTC. The full variable domain, rest sourced from reference TRBV5-4 and TRBJ2-1, is ETGVTQSPTHLIKTRGQQVTLRCSSQSGHNTVSWYQQALGQGPQFIFQYYREEENGRGNFPPRFSGLQFPNYSSELNVNALELDDSALYLCASSLSQYEQFFGPGTRLTVL.

This chain connects TRBV2 to TRBJ1-5; 7 bases are a match to TRBD1. Unmatched junction bases numbered 6, after V lost 5 bases and J lost 2 bases. The CDR3 consists of 15 residues. Germline CDR1 and CDR2: SNHLY and FYNNEI. The CDR3 loop is CASSLATGGNQPQHF. The CDR3 bases are TGTGCCAGCAGTCTCGCAACAGGGGGCAATCAGCCCCAGCATTTT.

The rearrangement uses TRBV5-4 and TRBJ2-7; maybe TRBD1 (6 bases). The CDR3 is 14 residues long. V lost 4 bases to trimming and J lost 2 bases, with 13 bases between them. The germline CDR1 and CDR2 sequences are SGHNT and YYREEE (reference sequence). This CDR3 is CASSITGTTYEQYF. In DNA, the CDR3 is TGTGCCAGCAGCATAACCGGGACAACCTACGAGCAGTACTTC. The full variable domain, completed using reference TRBV5-4 and TRBJ2-7, is ETGVTQSPTHLIKTRGQQVTLRCSSQSGHNTVSWYQQALGQGPQFIFQYYREEENGRGNFPPRFSGLQFPNYSSELNVNALELDDSALYLCASSITGTTYEQYFGPGTRLTVT.

The gene calls are TRBV10-3 and TRBJ2-6; 8 bases agree with TRBD1. There are 13 residues in the CDR3. In germline, CDR1 is ENHRY, CDR2 SYGVKD. V shed 7 bases and J 7 bases; nucleotides not matched to a gene: 3. The CDR3 bases are TGTGCCATCACCGGACAGGGCGCCAACGTCCTGACTTTC. Translating gives CAITGQGANVLTF.

The rearrangement joins TRBV5-8 to TRBJ1-5, with D perhaps matching TRBD1 (5 bases). Germline assignment: CDR1 SGHTS and CDR2 YDEGEE. This CDR3 comprises 13 residues. V lost 1 base and J lost 6, with 8 bases in between. CDR3 sequence (DNA): TGTGCCAGCAGCTTGAGGGGTTTTCAGCCCCAGCATTTT. Protein sequence: CASSLRGFQPQHF.

The chain employs TRBV28 and TRBJ2-3; tentatively, D is TRBD2 (6 bases). Per the germline V gene, CDR1 is MDHEN and CDR2 is SYDVKM. The CDR3 contains 15 residues. V lost 2 bases to trimming and J lost 2 bases, with 11 bases between them. CDR3 coding DNA: TGTGCCAGCAGTTTAGTGGGGAGGCCCACAGATACGCAGTATTTT. Protein sequence: CASSLVGRPTDTQYF. The entire variable domain, with the rest obtained from reference TRBV28 and TRBJ2-3, is as follows: DVKVTQSSRYLVKRTGEKVFLECVQDMDHENMFWYRQDPGLGLRLIYFSYDVKMKEKGDIPEGYSVSREKKERFSLILESASTNQTSMYLCASSLVGRPTDTQYFGPGTRLTVL.

The chain carries TRBV5-6 and TRBJ1-4; D remains ambiguous. The ends were cut back, 7 bases at V and 3 bases at J, with 16 bases in the middle. This CDR3 is built from 15 residues. From germline, CDR1 is SGHDT and CDR2 YYEEEE. CDR3 in DNA: TGTGCCAGCTCCTCCGGGCCCGGGGCTAATGAAAAACTGTTTTTT. Protein sequence: CASSSGPGANEKLFF. Drawing the rest from reference TRBV5-6 and TRBJ1-4, the complete variable domain is DAGVTQSPTHLIKTRGQQVTLRCSPKSGHDTVSWYQQALGQGPQFIFQYYEEEERQRGNFPDRFSGHQFPNYSSELNVNALLLGDSALYLCASSSGPGANEKLFFGSGTQLSVL.

A few counts support this clone. The J gene is TRBJ1-6, the V gene TRBV12-3 or TRBV12-4; D remains unclear. The ends were cut back, 2 bases at V and 19 bases at J, with 15 bases in the middle. The CDR3 runs 12 residues. In DNA, the CDR3 is TGTGCCAGCAGTTTACTGAGCCACCCCTTACACTTT. Its translation is CASSLLSHPLHF.

V is TRBV2 and J is TRBJ2-3; 9 positions agree with TRBD2. The CDR3 is 15 amino acids. In germline, CDR1 is SNHLY, CDR2 FYNNEI. V gave up 4 bases and J gave up 2 bases; unmatched junction bases: 4. The chain's CDR3 is CASSGSGGITDTQYF. Here the CDR3 DNA reads TGTGCCAGCAGTGGGAGCGGGGGGATCACAGATACGCAGTATTTT. The full variable domain, with the rest looked up from reference TRBV2 and TRBJ2-3, is EPEVTQTPSHQVTQMGQEVILRCVPISNHLYFYWYRQILGQKVEFLVSFYNNEISEKSEIFDDQFSVERPDGSNFTLKIRSTKLEDSAMYFCASSGSGGITDTQYFGPGTRLTVL.

V and J are TRBV18 and TRBJ2-3, with D tentatively TRBD2 (7 bases). The germline CDR1 and CDR2 sequences are KGHSH and LQKENI. The length of the CDR3 is 16 residues. V lost 0 bases and J lost 4, with 14 bases in between. CDR3 sequence: CASSPPARGGADTQYF. The CDR3 region has the DNA TGTGCCAGCTCACCACCCGCACGAGGGGGGGCAGATACGCAGTATTTT.

The chain joins TRBV19 to TRBJ2-5, with D uncertain. From germline, CDR1 is LNHDA and CDR2 SQIVND (reference sequence). Between the trimmed V and J ends, which lost 0 bases and 5 bases, there was a span of 10 bases. This CDR3 has 14 residues. The CDR3 here is CASSIDLSRETQYF. The CDR3 region has the DNA TGTGCCAGTAGTATAGATCTATCGAGGGAGACCCAGTACTTC.

The chain recombines TRBV19 with TRBJ1-1, with D uncertain. Germline CDR1 LNHDA, CDR2 SQIVND (reference sequence). The V and J ends lost 6 bases and 1 base respectively, with 12 bases between them. CDR3 size: 14 residues. The CDR3 nucleotides are TGTGCCAGTAGACTAGGACGGGAGAACACTGAAGCTTTCTTT. It is translated as CASRLGRENTEAFF. Filled out from reference TRBV19 and TRBJ1-1, the complete variable domain reads DGGITQSPKYLFRKEGQNVTLSCEQNLNHDAMYWYRQDPGQGLRLIYYSQIVNDFQKGDIAEGYSVSREKKESFPLTVTSAQKNPTAFYLCASRLGRENTEAFFGQGTRLTVV.

The CDR3 is CAISGVNREQFF. The CDR3 region has the DNA TGTGCCATTTCGGGGGTAAACAGGGAGCAGTTCTTC. The chain couples TRBV10-3 to TRBJ2-1; the D gene is possibly TRBD2 (6 bases). V gave up 9 bases and J gave up 10 bases, with 16 bases separating them. The CDR3 consists of 12 residues. The germline V gene encodes CDR1 ENHRY and CDR2 SYGVKD.

The sample holds a few counts of this clone. The rearrangement links TRBV4-3 to TRBJ2-2; maybe TRBD1 (5 bases). This CDR3 has 16 amino acids. From germline, CDR1 is LGHNA and CDR2 YSLEER. Trimming cost V 3 bases and J 1 base, with 12 bases left between them. This CDR3 is CASSHGAGWNTGELFF. CDR3 DNA sequence: TGCGCCAGCAGCCATGGAGCAGGGTGGAACACCGGGGAGCTGTTTTTT.

The genes are TRBV5-1 and TRBJ1-2; 8 nucleotides align to TRBD1. The CDR3 covers 12 residues. Losses at the gene ends were 4 bases for V and 8 bases for J; bases not matched to a gene: 4. The germline V gene encodes CDR1 SGHRS and CDR2 YFSETQ. Here the CDR3 reads CASSPGQGGYTF. In nucleotides, the CDR3 is TGCGCCAGCAGCCCAGGACAGGGCGGCTACACCTTC.

This clone was seen only a few times. This chain connects TRBV5-4 to TRBJ1-1; D not resolved. The germline V gene encodes CDR1 SGHNT and CDR2 YYREEE (reference sequence). The CDR3 is 13 amino acids. Trimming shortened V by 1 base and J by 0 bases, and 4 bases separated the two germline ends. CDR3 amino acids: CASSLWLNTEAFF. CDR3 in DNA: TGTGCCAGCAGCTTGTGGCTGAACACTGAAGCTTTCTTT.

The chain combines TRBV10-2 with TRBJ1-2; D not certain. There are 13 residues in the CDR3. The V end lost 3 bases, the J end lost 4 bases, and 9 bases lay between the germline ends. Germline CDR1 and CDR2: WSHSY and SAAADI. CDR3 amino acids: CASSDRLFYGYTF. CDR3 in DNA: TGCGCCAGCAGTGATCGGTTATTCTATGGCTACACCTTC.

The V call is TRBV9, the J call TRBJ2-2; a weak D match, TRBD1 (6 bases). CDR3 length: 15 residues. CDR1 is SGDLS and CDR2 is YYNGEE in the germline V gene. V dropped 3 bases and J dropped 4 bases, with 13 bases sitting between them. Written as DNA, the CDR3 is TGTGCCAGCAGCGCGCGGCAGGGGAGCACCGGGGAGCTGTTTTTT. The encoded protein is CASSARQGSTGELFF.